What follows are 15 T cell receptor beta chains derived from one specimen sequenced in a study of shared clonotypes between healthy human individuals. Positively selected for CCR7, the CD45RO-negative cells used as naive CD8 cells excluded terminally differentiated effector memory CD45RA+ cells. TCRdb keeps only in-frame clones here, not all; method: immunoSEQ multiplex PCR. The sample records around 1.9 million clones, 90% to 95% being singletons. Sequenced input: naive CD8+ T cells from PBMCs. These receptors came from a man between 18 and 29 years old in good health. Some clones in this sample may be carry-over from other donors' samples.

The V and J genes are TRBV29-1 and TRBJ2-7; the D gene is possibly TRBD1 (5 bases). The CDR3 contains 13 residues. V was clipped by 5 bases and J by 4 bases, with 15 bases between them. The germline CDR1 and CDR2 sequences are SQVTM and ANQGSEA. The CDR3 sequence: CSVWGSGSYEQYF. For the CDR3, the DNA is TGCAGCGTTTGGGGCAGTGGTAGTTACGAGCAGTACTTC.

V usage is TRBV18 and J usage is TRBJ2-5; weak D call: TRBD2 (5 bases). Germline CDR1 KGHSH, CDR2 LQKENI. The length of the CDR3 is 13 residues. Trimming took off 2 bases at V and 4 bases at J, with 8 bases between the two ends. For the CDR3, the DNA is TGTGCCAGCTCACCAGCGGGCCTAGAGACCCAGTACTTC. Protein product: CASSPAGLETQYF. Complete variable domain (other parts from reference TRBV18 and TRBJ2-5): NAGVMQNPRHLVRRRGQEARLRCSPMKGHSHVYWYRQLPEEGLKFMVYLQKENIIDESGMPKERFSAEFPKEGPSILRIQQVVRGDSAAYFCASSPAGLETQYFGPGTRLLVL.

J is TRBJ2-1 and V is TRBV28, with 7 nucleotides matching TRBD2. The CDR3 runs to 14 residues. Germline assignment: CDR1 MDHEN and CDR2 SYDVKM. The V segment lost 7 bases and the J segment 3 bases; nucleotides outside the gene matches: 6. DNA for the CDR3: TGTGCCAGCACACCTAGCGGCATCTACAATGAGCAGTTCTTC. Its translation is CASTPSGIYNEQFF.

The chain is built from TRBV29-1 and TRBJ1-2; D not resolved. CDR3 length equals 13 residues. Germline values: CDR1 SQVTM, CDR2 ANQGSEA. Between the trimmed V and J ends, which lost 3 bases and 1 base, there was a span of 9 bases. CDR3 DNA sequence: TGCAGCGTTGATGAGCGGGGTAACTATGGCTACACCTTC. Protein product: CSVDERGNYGYTF.

The rearrangement uses TRBV5-4 and TRBJ1-2; 10 bases match TRBD1. Germline loops: CDR1 SGHNT, CDR2 YYREEE (reference sequence). V was clipped by 10 bases and J by 4 bases; unmatched bases: 13. The CDR3 has 15 amino acids. Written as DNA, the CDR3 is TGTGCCGGCGGGGTGACAGGGGGCGCAGTCTATGGCTACACCTTC. It translates to CAGGVTGGAVYGYTF.

This clone was recorded only once. CDR3 residues: CASSEGRGGSLPAEQYF. CDR3 in DNA: TGTGCCAGCAGTGAAGGCCGGGGCGGGAGTCTCCCCGCCGAGCAGTACTTC. The chain links TRBV6-1 to TRBJ2-7; 7 nucleotides match TRBD2. The junction had 15 bases not matched to a gene; V was cut back by 1 base and J by 6 bases. This CDR3 region has 17 residues. Looked up from germline, CDR1 is MNHNS and CDR2 is SASEGT.

This rearrangement joins TRBV7-2 to TRBJ1-2, with unresolved D. This CDR3 contains 13 residues. Germline V gene sequence: CDR1 SGHTA, CDR2 FQGNSA. Trimming pared 5 bases from V and 0 bases from J, leaving 7 bases between. The CDR3 bases are TGTGCCAGCAGCCCCCGGGCTAACTATGGCTACACCTTC. It codes for CASSPRANYGYTF. Combining the CDR3 with reference TRBV7-2 and TRBJ1-2 gives the whole variable domain GAGVSQSPSNKVTEKGKDVELRCDPISGHTALYWYRQSLGQGLEFLIYFQGNSAPDKSGLPSDRFSAERTGGSVSTLTIQRTQQEDSAVYLCASSPRANYGYTFGSGTRLTVV.

The CDR3 is CASSGKGSTDTQYF. The CDR3 DNA reads TGCGCCAGCAGTGGGAAAGGTAGCACAGATACGCAGTATTTT. The V gene is TRBV5-1, the J gene TRBJ2-3; no firm D call. V was clipped by 5 bases and J by 0 bases, with 10 bases between them. This CDR3 is 14 amino acids long. Germline CDR1 SGHRS, CDR2 YFSETQ.

The chain combines TRBV6-1 with TRBJ2-5; 8 nucleotides line up with TRBD1. Germline V gene lookup returns CDR1 MNHNS and CDR2 SASEGT. Trimming cost V 9 bases and J 1 base; bases outside gene matches: 10. The CDR3 extends over 15 amino acids. CDR3 sequence: CASRTGIISQETQYF. The CDR3 region has the DNA TGTGCCAGTCGGACAGGGATCATCAGCCAAGAGACCCAGTACTTC.

V is TRBV4-1 and J is TRBJ1-2; 8 bases agree with TRBD1. The CDR3 spans 15 residues. CDR1 is MGHRA and CDR2 is YSYEKL in the germline V gene. J gave up 14 bases and V 4 bases, and 18 bases lay outside the gene matches. CDR3 nucleotide sequence: TGCGCCAGCAGCCCGCGGTCGTCAGGACAGGGCCTTTTAACCTTC. It translates to CASSPRSSGQGLLTF.

The genes are TRBV7-9 and TRBJ1-3; D not certain. Trimming took 7 bases from V and 1 from J, leaving 11 bases between them. From germline, CDR1 is SEHNR and CDR2 FQNEAQ (reference sequence). CDR3 size: 14 residues. DNA of the CDR3: TGTGCCAGCAACCCTTATTCTTCTGGAAACACCATATATTTT. This translates into CASNPYSSGNTIYF. Drawing the rest from reference TRBV7-9 and TRBJ1-3, the complete variable domain is DTGVSQNPRHKITKRGQNVTFRCDPISEHNRLYWYRQTLGQGPEFLTYFQNEAQLEKSRLLSDRFSAERPKGSFSTLEIQRTEQGDSAMYLCASNPYSSGNTIYFGEGSWLTVV.

V and J are TRBV6-5 and TRBJ2-1; the D is unclear. Germline values: CDR1 MNHEY, CDR2 SVGAGI. Trimming removed 8 bases from V and 8 bases from J, with 22 bases in between. The CDR3 is 15 residues long. CDR3 sequence reads: CASRNHWARTDEQFF. The CDR3 coding sequence is TGTGCCAGCCGAAACCACTGGGCCCGGACGGATGAGCAGTTCTTC.

The rearrangement uses TRBV27 and TRBJ2-7, with D possibly being TRBD2 (6 bases). This CDR3 is built from 16 residues. CDR1 is MNHEY, CDR2 SMNVEV, per germline (reference sequence). V lost 5 bases, J lost 2 bases, and 19 bases lay in between. As DNA, the CDR3 is TGTGCCAGCAGTCCCGAGGGACTCCGACAGCCCTACGAGCAGTACTTC. As protein: CASSPEGLRQPYEQYF.

Concerning this clone: Other DNA variants within this sample encode the same CDR3. CDR3 protein: CASSLGRVYEQYF. Written as DNA, the CDR3 is TGTGCCAGCAGCTTAGGCAGGGTCTACGAGCAGTACTTC. This chain uses TRBV11-2 with TRBJ2-7, with TRBD1 as a possible D gene (5 bases). The V end was cut by 1 base, the J end by 3 bases, with 7 bases between. The CDR3 is made up of 13 amino acids. Germline V gene sequence: CDR1 SGHAT, CDR2 FQNNGV.

The chain uses TRBV30 and TRBJ2-6; no definite D call. From germline, CDR1 is GTSNPN and CDR2 SVGIG (reference sequence). The CDR3 loop spans 14 amino acids. Trimming removed 1 base at V and 0 bases at J, with 4 bases between. CDR3 in DNA: TGTGCCTGGAGTGATGGCTCTGGGGCCAACGTCCTGACTTTC. Translated: CAWSDGSGANVLTF.